This TCR beta chain stems from a study of regulatory T cells in long-lasting Graves disease. Only a few counts were recorded for this clonotype. HTBI primers from iRepertoire and Arm-PCR of CDR3 regions yielded the TCR beta libraries. TCRdb reanalysed the multiplex PCR reads using MiXCR and keeps one entry per CDR3 protein. The sample shows 580,000 or so distinct CDR3 sequences, roughly 16% of them seen only once. Time point of the sample: newly diagnosed GD, antithyroid drugs for less than 3 months. The TCR library was prepared using RNA isolated from PBMCs. This CDR3 spans 16 amino acids. Germline V gene lookup returns CDR1 SGDLS and CDR2 YYNGEE. Trimming cost V 0 bases and J 9 bases, with 19 bases left between them. These records were also assigned to another study, of T cells in Graves' hyperthyroidism and ophthalmopathy.

The genes are TRBV9 and TRBJ2-1; D might be TRBD1 or TRBD2, each matching 6 bases. This TCR was sampled from a man between 18 and 35 years old with Graves disease. The material sequenced was peripheral blood mononuclear cells (PBMCs), taken at new diagnosis, from a patient treated with antithyroid drugs. The CDR3 sequence is CASSVVGGPLVSEQFF. Written as DNA, the CDR3 is TGTGCCAGCAGCGTAGTAGGGGGGCCTCTGGTTAGTGAGCAGTTCTTC.